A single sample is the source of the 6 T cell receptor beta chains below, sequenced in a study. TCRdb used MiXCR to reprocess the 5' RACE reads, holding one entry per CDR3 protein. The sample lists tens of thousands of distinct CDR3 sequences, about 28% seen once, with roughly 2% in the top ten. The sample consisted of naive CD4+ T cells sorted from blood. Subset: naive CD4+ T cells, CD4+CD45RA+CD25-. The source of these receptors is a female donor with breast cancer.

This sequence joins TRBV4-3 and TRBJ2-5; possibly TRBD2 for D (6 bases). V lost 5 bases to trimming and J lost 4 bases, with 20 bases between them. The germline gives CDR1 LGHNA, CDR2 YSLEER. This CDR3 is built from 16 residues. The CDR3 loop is CASSSTVGGFRETQYF. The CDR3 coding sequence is TGCGCCAGCAGCTCGACAGTGGGGGGTTTCAGAGAGACCCAGTACTTC.

CDR3 loop: CASTISLSYNEQFF. The CDR3 DNA reads as TGTGCCAGCACAATTAGCTTATCCTACAATGAGCAGTTCTTC. This chain uses TRBV12-3 or TRBV12-4 with TRBJ2-1; D is undetermined. Trimming left V 7 bases short and J 1 base short, with 11 bases between. The CDR3 length is 14 residues.

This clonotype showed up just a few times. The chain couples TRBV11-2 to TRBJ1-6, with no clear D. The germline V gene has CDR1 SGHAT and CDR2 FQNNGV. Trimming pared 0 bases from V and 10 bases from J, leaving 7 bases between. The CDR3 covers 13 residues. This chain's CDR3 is CASSLESKSPLHF. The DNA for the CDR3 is TGTGCCAGCAGCTTAGAATCGAAATCACCCCTCCACTTT. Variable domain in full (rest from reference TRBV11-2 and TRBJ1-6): EAGVAQSPRYKIIEKRQSVAFWCNPISGHATLYWYQQILGQGPKLLIQFQNNGVVDDSQLPKDRFSAERLKGVDSTLKIQPAKLEDSAVYLCASSLESKSPLHFGNGTRLTVT.

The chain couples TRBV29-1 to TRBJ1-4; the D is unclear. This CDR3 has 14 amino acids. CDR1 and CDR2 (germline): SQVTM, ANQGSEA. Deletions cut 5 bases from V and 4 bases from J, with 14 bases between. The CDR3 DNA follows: TGCAGCGTTAAGGGTACACCAGATAATGAAAAACTGTTTTTT. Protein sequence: CSVKGTPDNEKLFF.

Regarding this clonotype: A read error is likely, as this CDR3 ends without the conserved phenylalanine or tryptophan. The CDR3 DNA follows: TGTGCCATCAGTGAGTACTACTACAATGAGCAGTTCTCC. Its protein product is CAISEYYYNEQFS. The chain uses TRBV10-3 and TRBJ2-1; the D is unclear. Germline V lookup: CDR1 ENHRY, CDR2 SYGVKD. This CDR3 is built from 13 residues. V was cut by 1 base and J by 3 bases, with 4 bases left in between.

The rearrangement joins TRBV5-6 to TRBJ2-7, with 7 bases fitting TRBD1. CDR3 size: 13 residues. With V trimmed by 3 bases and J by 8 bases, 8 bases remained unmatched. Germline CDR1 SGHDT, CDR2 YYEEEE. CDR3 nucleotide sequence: TGTGCCAGCAGCTCCATAGACAGGGACCAGCAGTACTTC. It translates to CASSSIDRDQQYF.